These T cell receptor beta chains were read from a single sample in a study of cytomegalovirus exposure and HLA in healthy donors. The data were produced by immunoSEQ multiplex PCR, yet TCRdb's version contains in-frame clones alone and is incomplete. The table has about 190,000 clones, 75% to 80% seen once; the top ten hold roughly 2%. The sequencing input was PBMCs. Receptors originate from a woman aged 25 to 39 in good health and CMV-seropositive. Both conserved end residues are part of each CDR3. A D gene is named only where the DNA matches it firmly.

V	J	D	CDR3
TRBV15	TRBJ2-3	TRBD2	CATSPGGATDTQYF
TRBV7-2	TRBJ1-2	TRBD1	CASSLDRGGGYTF
TRBV25-1	TRBJ2-1	TRBD2	CASSEEWTSVEQFF
TRBV27	TRBJ1-2	NA	CASSLSPLYGYTF
TRBV28	TRBJ1-2	TRBD1	CASSTRTGAYGYTF
TRBV10-3	TRBJ2-6	NA	CAISERGLGANVLTF
TRBV7-8	TRBJ2-5	NA	CASSSGLFEETQYF
TRBV10-3	TRBJ1-6	NA	CAISESEGGYSPLHF
TRBV5-6	TRBJ2-2	NA	CASATLGASGELFF
TRBV9	TRBJ1-3	TRBD1	CASSVAGGQAGGNTIYF
TRBV28	TRBJ2-7	TRBD2	CASSLSGLALEQYF
TRBV5-1	TRBJ2-7	TRBD1	CASSRDRAYEQYF
TRBV5-4	TRBJ2-5	NA	CASSLLPEETQYF
TRBV4-3	TRBJ1-6	NA	CASRTSAGQYNSPLHF
TRBV2	TRBJ1-1	NA	CASSTTGNTEAFF
TRBV7-9	TRBJ2-3	TRBD2	CASSHLGSSGSTDTQYF
TRBV19	TRBJ1-5	NA	CASSLPGATGNQPQHF
TRBV23-1	TRBJ2-2	TRBD2	CASSQSPGRVAGGTSNTGELFF
TRBV4-3	TRBJ1-2	NA	CASSQASGRVRLDGYTF
TRBV28	TRBJ2-1	TRBD2	CASSRGLAGGRFSVNEQFF
TRBV7-9	TRBJ1-3	NA	CASSRGGLSGNTIYF
TRBV28	TRBJ1-1	TRBD1	CASSGTGGRHTEAFF
TRBV18	TRBJ2-3	TRBD1	CASSRQGQGTDTQYF
TRBV7-6	TRBJ2-7	TRBD2	CASSPVGGYEQYF
TRBV5-8	TRBJ1-5	NA	CASSLQGYSNQPQHF
TRBV7-9	TRBJ1-1	NA	CASSFVGPLGEAFF
TRBV6-6	TRBJ1-4	TRBD1	CASSTGTGVTNEKLFF
TRBV28	TRBJ1-2	TRBD1	CASRPRTGDGYTF
TRBV9	TRBJ2-2	NA	CASSPLSEFPGELFF
TRBV10-3	TRBJ2-5	TRBD1	CAISETGTGLGQETQYF